Listed below are T cell receptor beta chains from one sample, sequenced in a study of cytomegalovirus exposure and HLA in healthy donors. Sequenced by immunoSEQ multiplex PCR; TCRdb stores in-frame clones only, minus some. This sample carries about 140,000 clones, with 0.8% to 1% going to the ten biggest clones. Sequenced input: PBMCs. These receptors all come from a male donor in good health and CMV-seronegative. Both conserved end residues are part of each CDR3. The D gene is left open where the match is weak.

>15|TRBJ1-1|TRBV9|-
TGTGCCAGCAGCCCCCTTACAGGGAGATACACTGAAGCTTTCTTT
CASSPLTGRYTEAFF
>21|TRBJ2-3|TRBV4-3|-
TGCGCCAGCAGCCAAGATTTCGCGGGGTCCTACGCTGGGGCTGGGAGCGATACGCAGTATTTT
CASSQDFAGSYAGAGSDTQYF
>19|TRBJ2-7|TRBV7-9|TRBD1
TGTGCCAGCAGCTTAGGTCGGACTGGCGCGAGGGGGCCCTCCTACGAGCAGTACTTC
CASSLGRTGARGPSYEQYF
>14|TRBJ2-1|TRBV11-2|TRBD1
TGTGCCAGCAGCTTAGGGGACAGGGAAAATGAGCAGTTCTTC
CASSLGDRENEQFF
>14|TRBJ1-6|TRBV7-9|-
TGTGCCAGCAGCTTAGTAAGGGAGTGGTCACCCCTCCACTTT
CASSLVREWSPLHF
>13|TRBJ2-1|TRBV28|-
TGTGCCAGCGAGAGGAGCTCCTACAATGAGCAGTTCTTC
CASERSSYNEQFF
>15|TRBJ1-1|TRBV29-1|-
TGCAGCGTTGGGACAGTGAAAAGAGTGAACACTGAAGCTTTCTTT
CSVGTVKRVNTEAFF
>14|TRBJ2-5|TRBV5-6|TRBD2
TGTGCCAGCAGCTGGCCTAGCGGGCAAGAGACCCAGTACTTC
CASSWPSGQETQYF
>13|TRBJ1-2|TRBV18|-
TGTGCCAGCTCACCAGCCCAGGACTATGGCTACACCTTC
CASSPAQDYGYTF
>17|TRBJ1-4|TRBV11-2|TRBD1
TGTGCCAGCACGAAGGGTCCACACAGGGGGCCTCGTGAAAAACTGTTTTTT
CASTKGPHRGPREKLFF
>12|TRBJ2-5|TRBV7-6|-
TGTGCCACGGGCGGGGCCCAAGAGACCCAGTACTTC
CATGGAQETQYF
>13|TRBJ1-1|TRBV6-5|-
TGTGCCAGCAGGAGATCGGGGAACACTGAAGCTTTCTTT
CASRRSGNTEAFF
>16|TRBJ2-7|TRBV27|TRBD1
TGTGCCAGCAGTCTAGCACGGGACAGGGGGCAGCACGAGCAGTACTTC
CASSLARDRGQHEQYF
>15|TRBJ2-7|TRBV27|TRBD1
TGTGCCAGCAGTTTATCGTGGGACAGTTCCTACGAGCAGTACTTC
CASSLSWDSSYEQYF
>15|TRBJ2-2|TRBV28|TRBD1
TGTGCCAGCACCTCCCTACAGGGGAAGACCGGGGAGCTGTTTTTT
CASTSLQGKTGELFF
>13|TRBJ2-1|TRBV18|-
TGTGCCAGCTCACCCCCTCGGGGAAATGAGCAGTTCTTC
CASSPPRGNEQFF